This T cell receptor beta chain is from a study of cytomegalovirus exposure and HLA in healthy donors. For this clone: Its target is unknown.

Primers included in the PCR were 60 Vbeta and 13 Jbeta primers. Data came from immunoSEQ multiplex PCR; TCRdb stores just in-frame clones and leaves some out. This table holds around 170,000 clones, approximately 88% found once. This CDR3 is built from 14 residues. The germline CDR1 and CDR2 sequences are LNHDA and SQIVND (reference sequence). Trimming removed 5 bases from V and 3 bases from J, with 14 bases in between. Study-wide results and caveats: The study designated 150 to 200 TCR beta chains cytomegalovirus-associated.

The sequencing input was PBMCs. This receptor was taken from a woman aged 50 to 60 in good health and CMV-seropositive. The chain uses TRBV19 and TRBJ2-7, with a tentative D call TRBD1 (5 bases). The DNA for the CDR3 is TGTGCCAGTAGTGCGAAGGGGCAGTACTACGAGCAGTACTTC. Translating it yields CASSAKGQYYEQYF.